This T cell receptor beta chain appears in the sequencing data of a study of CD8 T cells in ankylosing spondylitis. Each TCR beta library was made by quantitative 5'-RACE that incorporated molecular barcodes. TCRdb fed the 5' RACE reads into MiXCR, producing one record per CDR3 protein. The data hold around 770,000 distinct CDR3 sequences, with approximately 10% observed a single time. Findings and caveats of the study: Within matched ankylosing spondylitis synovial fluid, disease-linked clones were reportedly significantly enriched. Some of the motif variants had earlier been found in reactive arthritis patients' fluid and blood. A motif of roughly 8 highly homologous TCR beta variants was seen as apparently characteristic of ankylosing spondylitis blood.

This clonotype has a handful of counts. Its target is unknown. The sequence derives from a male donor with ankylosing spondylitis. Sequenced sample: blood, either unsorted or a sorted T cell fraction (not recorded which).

CDR3 protein: CASSSLRFRGVDEQFF. In DNA, the CDR3 is TGTGCCAGCAGCTCGCTCCGTTTTCGAGGGGTGGATGAGCAGTTCTTC. The chain is built from TRBV11-2 and TRBJ2-1; D is tentatively TRBD1 or TRBD2 (5 bases each). V dropped 4 bases and J dropped 8 bases, with 21 bases sitting between them. The CDR3 runs 16 residues. The germline CDR1 and CDR2 sequences are SGHAT and FQNNGV. Complete variable domain (other parts from reference TRBV11-2 and TRBJ2-1): EAGVAQSPRYKIIEKRQSVAFWCNPISGHATLYWYQQILGQGPKLLIQFQNNGVVDDSQLPKDRFSAERLKGVDSTLKIQPAKLEDSAVYLCASSSLRFRGVDEQFFGPGTRLTVL.